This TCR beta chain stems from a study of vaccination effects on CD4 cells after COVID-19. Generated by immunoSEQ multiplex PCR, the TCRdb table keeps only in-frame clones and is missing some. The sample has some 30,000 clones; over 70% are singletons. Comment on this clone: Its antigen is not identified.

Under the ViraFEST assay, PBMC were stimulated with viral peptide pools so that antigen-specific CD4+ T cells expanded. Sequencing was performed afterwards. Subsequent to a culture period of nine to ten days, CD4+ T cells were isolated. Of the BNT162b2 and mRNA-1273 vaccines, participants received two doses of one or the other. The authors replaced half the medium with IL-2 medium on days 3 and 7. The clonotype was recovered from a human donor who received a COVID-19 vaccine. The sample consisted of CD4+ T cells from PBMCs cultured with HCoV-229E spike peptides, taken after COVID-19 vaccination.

The CDR3 bases are TGCGCCAGCAGCTGGGGGGGACAGGGAAGATTCGTCTATGGCTACACCTTC. It codes for CASSWGGQGRFVYGYTF. V gene TRBV5-1 combines with J gene TRBJ1-2; 9 bases line up with TRBD1. J gave up 4 bases and V 3 bases, and 13 bases lay outside the gene matches. Germline V gene lookup returns CDR1 SGHRS and CDR2 YFSETQ. The CDR3 contains 17 residues. The full variable domain, in which reference TRBV5-1 and TRBJ1-2 provide the parts outside the CDR3, is KAGVTQTPRYLIKTRGQQVTLSCSPISGHRSVSWYQQTPGQGLQFLFEYFSETQRNKGNFPGRFSGRQFSNSRSEMNVSTLELGDSALYLCASSWGGQGRFVYGYTFGSGTRLTVV.